A selection of T cell receptor beta chains follows, all from one sample in a study of shared clonotypes between healthy human individuals. Only in-frame clones appear in the TCRdb table, and some are missing; sequencing was by immunoSEQ multiplex PCR. The sample carries fewer than 600,000 clones, 70% to 80% recorded once. The sample consisted of PBMCs. The receptors were sampled from a woman between 40 and 55 years old in good health. Some clones in this sample may be carry-over from other donors' samples. The CDR3 runs from the conserved cysteine through the conserved F or W. The order of the fields is D gene, V gene, clone size, J gene, CDR3 length, CDR3 protein, CDR3 DNA. The D gene is left open where the match is weak. A row's size may be missing; if present it is once, few, many or a size class.

>.|TRBV4-3|once|TRBJ1-3|16
CASSQELGYSGNTIYF
TGCGCCAGCAGCCAAGAATTAGGTTACTCTGGAAACACCATATATTTT
>TRBD2|TRBV7-2|.|TRBJ2-7|15
CASSLEGLAGREQYF
TGTGCCAGCAGCTTAGAAGGGCTAGCGGGACGGGAGCAGTACTTC
>TRBD2|TRBV5-1|.|TRBJ2-5|17
CASSSSGTSGMVETQYF
TGCGCCAGCAGCTCCTCCGGGACTAGCGGGATGGTAGAGACCCAGTACTTC
>TRBD1|TRBV27|.|TRBJ1-4|15
CASSLRGTGGEKLFF
TGTGCCAGCAGTTTACGTGGGACAGGGGGTGAAAAACTGTTTTTT
>.|TRBV28|once|TRBJ2-7|11
CATQGLHEQYF
TGTGCCACCCAGGGACTTCACGAGCAGTACTTC
>TRBD1|TRBV19|once|TRBJ2-2|15
CASSNPRTGPGELFF
TGTGCCAGTAGTAACCCCCGGACAGGGCCCGGGGAGCTGTTTTTT
>.|TRBV7-9|.|TRBJ1-2|13
CASSSPGAYGYTF
TGTGCCAGCAGCTCCCCGGGGGCGTATGGCTACACCTTC
>.|TRBV30|.|TRBJ1-4|15
CAWSRDTTTNEKLFF
TGTGCCTGGAGTAGGGACACAACAACTAATGAAAAACTGTTTTTT
>.|TRBV2|few|TRBJ1-5|13
CASSPEAGQPQHF
TGTGCCAGCAGTCCGGAGGCGGGTCAGCCCCAGCATTTT
>.|TRBV9|.|TRBJ2-1|14
CASSVGTIDNEQFF
TGTGCCAGCAGCGTAGGGACTATCGACAATGAGCAGTTCTTC
>TRBD1|TRBV6-1|.|TRBJ2-7|14
CASRAYRDSYEQYF
TGTGCCAGCAGGGCTTATCGGGACAGCTACGAGCAGTACTTC
>.|TRBV4-2|few|TRBJ1-1|14
CASSQDTLGTEAFF
TGTGCCAGCAGCCAAGATACGTTGGGTACTGAAGCTTTCTTT
>.|TRBV6-1|.|TRBJ1-1|16
CASSELAGRGNTEAFF
TGTGCCAGCAGTGAATTGGCAGGAAGGGGGAACACTGAAGCTTTCTTT
>.|TRBV28|.|TRBJ2-1|15
CASTTVLNGGNEQFF
TGTGCCAGCACCACAGTTCTCAACGGTGGGAATGAGCAGTTCTTC
>.|TRBV27|.|TRBJ2-1|14
CASSLVRKYNEQFF
TGTGCCAGCAGTCTAGTCCGTAAATACAATGAGCAGTTCTTC
>TRBD2|TRBV9|.|TRBJ2-7|15
CASSPGGAAYYEQYF
TGTGCCAGCAGCCCCGGGGGGGCCGCCTACTACGAGCAGTACTTC
>.|TRBV5-1|.|TRBJ2-1|16
CASSLEPGVSYNEQFF
TGCGCCAGCAGCTTGGAGCCGGGGGTCTCCTACAATGAGCAGTTCTTC
>.|TRBV18|few|TRBJ2-7|12
CASSPGGVEQYF
TGTGCCAGCTCACCAGGTGGTGTCGAGCAGTACTTC
>.|TRBV4-2|.|TRBJ2-2|16
CASSQALAANTGELFF
TGTGCCAGCAGCCAAGCCCTAGCAGCGAACACCGGGGAGCTGTTTTTT
>TRBD1|TRBV28|.|TRBJ1-4|14
CASRTQGLGEKLFF
TGTGCCAGCAGAACACAGGGGTTAGGTGAAAAACTGTTTTTT
>TRBD1|TRBV19|.|TRBJ1-3|15
CASSATGDSGNTIYF
TGTGCCAGTAGTGCCACAGGGGACTCTGGAAACACCATATATTTT
>.|TRBV19|.|TRBJ2-1|12
CASSPAYNEQFF
TGTGCCAGTAGTCCCGCCTACAATGAGCAGTTCTTC
>.|TRBV5-4|.|TRBJ2-1|12
CASSWTIDDPFF
TGTGCCAGCAGCTGGACTATTGACGATCCGTTCTTC
>.|TRBV13|.|TRBJ1-2|13
CASTNGAGYGYTF
TGTGCCAGCACCAATGGAGCGGGCTATGGCTACACCTTC
>.|TRBV7-2|.|TRBJ2-5|14
CASSFGGLGETQYF
TGTGCCAGCAGCTTTGGAGGACTGGGGGAGACCCAGTACTTC
>TRBD2|TRBV29-1|.|TRBJ2-2|16
CSVTRTSGSETGELFF
TGCAGCGTAACAAGGACTAGCGGGAGTGAAACCGGGGAGCTGTTTTTT
>.|TRBV19|.|TRBJ2-7|12
CASSMIGYEQYF
TGTGCCAGTAGTATGATAGGTTACGAGCAGTACTTC
>.|TRBV23-1|.|TRBJ2-7|14
CASSQPYRFYEQYF
TGCGCCAGCAGTCAACCTTACAGGTTTTACGAGCAGTACTTC
>.|TRBV10-3|.|TRBJ2-2|13
CAIAGGDTGELFF
TGTGCCATTGCAGGGGGGGACACCGGGGAGCTGTTTTTT
>TRBD1|TRBV7-2|.|TRBJ2-2|15
CASNSQGAGTGELFF
TGTGCCAGCAACTCACAGGGGGCAGGCACCGGGGAGCTGTTTTTT
>.|TRBV28|.|TRBJ2-7|13
CASSDPSPAEQYF
TGTGCCAGCTCCGATCCCAGCCCGGCGGAGCAGTACTTC
>TRBD2|TRBV5-1|once|TRBJ2-2|14
CASSLGLAVGELFF
TGCGCCAGCAGCTTGGGACTAGCGGTCGGGGAGCTGTTTTTT
>TRBD2|TRBV7-2|.|TRBJ2-5|14
CASSLGGLQETQYF
TGTGCCAGCAGCTTGGGGGGACTACAAGAGACCCAGTACTTC
>TRBD2|TRBV7-3|.|TRBJ2-1|14
CASRATSGSNEQFF
TGTGCCAGCAGGGCGACTAGCGGGAGCAATGAGCAGTTCTTC